Below, 5 T cell receptor beta chains from the same sample are listed, as sequenced in a study of human T cells and chemical hapten exposure. The sample's time point: pre-sensitization, week 0. Treatment noted: therapeutic diphenylcyclopropenone sensitization with weekly scalp DPC. TCRdb analysed the RACE reads with MiXCR anew, one entry per CDR3 protein. This table has a few hundred thousand distinct CDR3 sequences, 5.5% appearing once. Here the sequenced sample was whole blood, taken in connection with sensitization to the hapten diphenylcyclopropenone (DPC). These receptors all come from a young woman with alopecia areata. Some clones in this sample may be carry-over from other donors' samples.

This clonotype was counted many times. This chain connects TRBV29-1 to TRBJ2-7, with D perhaps matching TRBD1 or TRBD2 (5 bases each). This CDR3 is built from 14 residues. V lost 7 bases and J lost 2, with 18 bases in between. Per germline, CDR1 SQVTM and CDR2 ANQGSEA. CDR3 sequence: CSAYYGTETYEQYF. The DNA for the CDR3 is TGCAGCGCCTACTACGGGACGGAAACCTACGAGCAGTACTTC.

Many counts were recorded for this clonotype. The chain links TRBV7-9 to TRBJ1-1; no clear D gene. The CDR3 sequence is 13 residues long. Germline CDR1 is SEHNR and CDR2 is FQNEAQ (reference sequence). V lost 5 bases to trimming and J lost 5 bases, with 12 bases between them. DNA for the CDR3: TGTGCCAGCAGCCAGACGGGGAAAACTGAAGCTTTCTTT. Protein sequence: CASSQTGKTEAFF.

This clonotype was picked up many times. The rearrangement joins TRBV6-2 or TRBV6-3 to TRBJ1-3, with 7 bases that match TRBD1. The V and J ends lost 0 bases and 0 bases, in that order; junction bases with no gene match: 2. CDR3 length: 16 residues. Germline V gives CDR1 MNHEY, CDR2 SVGEGT. The CDR3 region is CASSYSDRPSGNTIYF. CDR3 DNA: TGTGCCAGCAGTTACTCGGACAGGCCCTCTGGAAACACCATATATTTT.

The chain recombines TRBV10-3 with TRBJ2-1; D may be TRBD2 (6 bases). Germline CDR1 ENHRY, CDR2 SYGVKD. Trimming took off 3 bases at V and 0 bases at J, with 9 bases between the two ends. This CDR3 has 15 residues. CDR3 DNA sequence: TGTGCCATCAGTGACGGCGGGGACTCCTACAATGAGCAGTTCTTC. Translation gives CAISDGGDSYNEQFF.

This clonotype was counted at least ten times. V usage is TRBV27 and J usage is TRBJ2-3; 11 positions agree with TRBD2. CDR3 size: 16 residues. With 4 bases clipped from V and 7 bases from J, the junction kept 10 bases outside the gene matches. Looked up from germline, CDR1 is MNHEY and CDR2 is SMNVEV (reference sequence). The CDR3 here is CASSSGLAGLRYTQYF. CDR3 bases: TGTGCCAGCAGTTCAGGACTAGCGGGCCTCAGATATACGCAGTATTTT.